Detailed here is one TCR beta chain. Its specificity is unknown. This sample stems from a study of cytomegalovirus exposure and HLA in healthy donors. On the study more broadly: Caucasian-associated ancestry cluster membership applied to 75% to 85% of approximately 420 genotyped donors.

Primers included in the PCR were 60 Vbeta and 13 Jbeta primers. Profiling relied on immunoSEQ multiplex PCR, and the TCRdb table lists in-frame clones only, not all of them. This sample has 100,000 to 150,000 clones, with approximately 80% found just once. Likely unrecorded immune exposures existed in these nominally healthy donors. Overall study results and limits: A likely sequencing artifact accounted for one observed cluster of highly shared sequence variants.

CDR1 and CDR2 from the germline V gene are SGHDN and FVKESK. The junction had 12 bases not matched to a gene; V was cut back by 6 bases and J by 4 bases. The CDR3 has 16 amino acids. The receptor was derived from a woman in her 40s in good health and CMV-seronegative. J is TRBJ2-1 and V is TRBV14, with 7 bases matching TRBD2. Sequencing was done on a sample of PBMCs. CDR3 sequence reads: CASSPRPLAQYNEQFF. CDR3 nucleotide sequence: TGTGCCAGCAGTCCTCGTCCACTAGCGCAATACAATGAGCAGTTCTTC. The variable domain in full, completed from reference TRBV14 and TRBJ2-1, reads EAGVTQFPSHSVIEKGQTVTLRCDPISGHDNLYWYRRVMGKEIKFLLHFVKESKQDESGMPNNRFLAERTGGTYSTLKVQPAELEDSGVYFCASSPRPLAQYNEQFFGPGTRLTVL.